This passage covers 17 T cell receptor beta chains from one sample sequenced in a study of T cell repertoires in aging, cancer and after chemotherapy. A mixed TRB-A/B primer pool amplified rearranged TRB by multiplex touch-down PCR. TCRdb re-analysed the multiplex PCR reads in MiXCR, keeping a single row per CDR3 protein. The data show over 8,500 distinct CDR3 sequences, 24% seen once. Amplification of TCR beta used genomic DNA extracted from peripheral blood. The sequenced sample consisted of blood. The receptor source for this set is a human donor in good health.

V and J are TRBV9 and TRBJ2-1; 8 bases match TRBD2. V lost 3 bases to trimming and J lost 3 bases; unmatched junction nucleotides: 8. In germline, CDR1 is SGDLS, CDR2 YYNGEE. The CDR3 consists of 16 residues. This CDR3 reads CASSAGGGGLYNEQFF. The CDR3 DNA is TGTGCCAGCAGCGCCGGGGGGGGTGGCCTCTACAATGAGCAGTTCTTC.

The chain couples TRBV28 to TRBJ2-5; TRBD2 agrees at 8 bases. Trimming at V came to 6 bases and at J to 2 bases, leaving 2 bases not matched to a gene. The CDR3 is made up of 13 amino acids. Germline V CDR1 and CDR2: MDHEN, SYDVKM. Here the CDR3 reads CASSRLAQETQYF. CDR3 DNA: TGTGCCAGCAGCCGACTAGCGCAAGAGACCCAGTACTTC.

Details on this clonotype: Being one base from a much bigger clone, this may be a read error. V gene TRBV7-2 combines with J gene TRBJ2-1; 11 positions agree with TRBD1. This CDR3 contains 16 residues. With V trimmed by 5 bases and J by 10 bases, 13 bases remained unmatched. The germline V gene encodes CDR1 SGHTA and CDR2 FQGNSA. In nucleotides, the CDR3 is TGTGCCAGCAGCCCAAACTTGGACAGGGGGCGGTACGAGCAGTTCTTC. This sequence encodes CASSPNLDRGRYEQFF.

This clonotype is termed medium-sized. The chain combines TRBV20-1 with TRBJ2-7, with a weak D call TRBD1 (7 bases). Germline CDR1 DFQATT, CDR2 SNEGSKA (reference sequence). The CDR3 is 15 amino acids. CDR3 DNA: TGCAGCGCCCGCTCCATGCAGGGGGGCTCCTACGAGCAGTACTTC. Its translation is CSARSMQGGSYEQYF.

J is TRBJ2-3 and V is TRBV12-3 or TRBV12-4, with TRBD2 matching 11 bases. This CDR3 region has 15 residues. V shed 8 bases and J 10 bases; nucleotides not matched to a gene: 14. The CDR3 loop reads CASAFPGLAGGAQYF. DNA of the CDR3: TGTGCCAGCGCTTTCCCAGGACTAGCGGGCGGTGCGCAGTATTTT.

This clonotype was detected a few times. The chain couples TRBV28 to TRBJ2-1; a weak D match, TRBD1 (6 bases). The CDR3 runs to 17 residues. V lost 6 bases and J 1 base, leaving 19 bases between the germline ends. The germline V gene has CDR1 MDHEN and CDR2 SYDVKM. Here the CDR3 reads CASSPVMLGASYNEQFF. The CDR3 DNA reads as TGTGCCAGCAGCCCCGTTATGTTGGGGGCGTCCTACAATGAGCAGTTCTTC.

This clonotype is medium-sized within its sample. The chain links TRBV7-2 to TRBJ2-5; the D call may be TRBD1 or TRBD2 (5 bases each). The V and J ends lost 5 bases and 5 bases respectively, with 12 bases between them. The CDR3 length is 13 residues. CDR1 is SGHTA, CDR2 FQGNSA, per germline. For the CDR3, the DNA is TGTGCCAGCAGCCTGGGACGAGTTGAGACCCAGTACTTC. As protein: CASSLGRVETQYF.

This clonotype showed up just a few times. The rearrangement links TRBV5-1 to TRBJ2-7; a weak D match, TRBD2 (7 bases). The CDR3 sequence is 14 residues long. The germline CDR1 and CDR2 sequences are SGHRS and YFSETQ. V was shortened by 4 bases and J by 2 bases, with 13 bases between the two germline ends. CDR3 bases: TGCGCCAGCAGCGCGGGGGACAAAACCTACGAGCAGTACTTC. The encoded protein is CASSAGDKTYEQYF.

The gene calls are TRBV21-1 and TRBJ2-7; TRBD2 is the table's D call and was not checked against the DNA. TRBV21-1 is listed as a pseudogene. The CDR3 consists of 22 residues. This chain's CDR3 is CASRKKLAGAFPSGLSSYEQYF. CDR3 in DNA: TGTGCCAGCAGAAAAAAACTAGCGGGAGCTTTCCCGTCCGGGCTAAGCTCCTACGAGCAGTACTTC.

Of note for this clonotype: An end of the junction differs from the germline gene, which may be a read error. The chain carries TRBV28 and TRBJ1-1; 9 positions match TRBD1. Per the germline V gene, CDR1 is MDHEN and CDR2 is SYDVKM. The length of the CDR3 is 18 residues. The CDR3, as DNA: TGTGCCAGCAGTCCATTGGGTGGGACAGGGCGTAAGGACACTGAAGCTTTATTT. Translating gives CASSPLGGTGRKDTEALF. The entire variable domain, with the rest obtained from reference TRBV28 and TRBJ1-1, is as follows: DVKVTQSSRYLVKRTGEKVFLECVQDMDHENMFWYRQDPGLGLRLIYFSYDVKMKEKGDIPEGYSVSREKKERFSLILESASTNQTSMYLCASSPLGGTGRKDTEALFGQGTRLTVV.

This clonotype is categorized as medium-sized. The genes are TRBV7-2 and TRBJ2-1; the D is unclear. The ends were cut back, 0 bases at V and 4 bases at J, with 4 bases in the middle. From germline, CDR1 is SGHTA and CDR2 FQGNSA. The CDR3 totals 13 residues. In DNA, the CDR3 is TGTGCCAGCAGCTTAGCACGGTACAATGAGCAGTTCTTC. The encoded protein is CASSLARYNEQFF.

This clonotype showed up just a few times. The J gene is TRBJ2-3, the V gene TRBV5-5; 8 nucleotides agree with TRBD2. Germline CDR1 reads SGHKS; CDR2 reads YYEKEE (reference sequence). CDR3 length: 14 residues. V was pared by 3 bases and J by 2 bases, with 2 bases of the junction left unmatched. The CDR3, as DNA: TGTGCCAGCAGCTCTAGCGGGTCCACAGATACGCAGTATTTT. This gives the protein CASSSSGSTDTQYF.

The V and J genes are TRBV28 and TRBJ1-5; D is perhaps TRBD1 (5 bases). V was clipped by 3 bases and J by 4 bases, with 7 bases between them. Germline V gives CDR1 MDHEN, CDR2 SYDVKM. This CDR3 spans 13 amino acids. The CDR3 reads CASSFSGNQPQHF. As DNA, the CDR3 is TGTGCCAGCAGTTTTTCAGGGAATCAGCCCCAGCATTTT.

A few counts support this clonotype. DNA for the CDR3: TGTGCCAGCAGGGGCCTCCTAGCGGGAGTACAAGATACGCAGTATTTT. This gives the protein CASRGLLAGVQDTQYF. J is TRBJ2-3 and V is TRBV6-2 or TRBV6-3, with 10 bases lining up with TRBD2. This CDR3 contains 16 residues. Looked up from germline, CDR1 is MNHEY and CDR2 is SVGEGT. V lost 6 bases to trimming and J lost 5 bases; unmatched junction nucleotides: 11.

This clonotype has a handful of counts. The rearrangement links TRBV6-1 to TRBJ2-1; D unclear. CDR3 length: 13 amino acids. The germline V and J ends were trimmed by 2 bases and 3 bases, with 5 bases remaining between them. Per germline, CDR1 MNHNS and CDR2 SASEGT. The DNA for the CDR3 is TGTGCCAGCAGTGAAAGGATCTACAATGAGCAGTTCTTC. This translates into CASSERIYNEQFF.

In its sample, this clonotype ranks as medium-sized. The chain couples TRBV19 to TRBJ1-2; TRBD1 matches 8 bases. The germline gives CDR1 LNHDA, CDR2 SQIVND (reference sequence). The CDR3 runs to 14 residues. Trimming cost V 5 bases and J 5 bases; bases outside gene matches: 7. The CDR3 bases are TGTGCCAGTAGTGAGAGACAGGGGCCATATGGCTACACCTTC. It translates to CASSERQGPYGYTF.

This clonotype appeared a few times. The rearrangement joins TRBV28 to TRBJ2-7, with 9 positions matching TRBD1. Germline CDR1 is MDHEN and CDR2 is SYDVKM. CDR3 length equals 14 residues. J gave up 3 bases and V 6 bases, and 6 bases lay outside the gene matches. CDR3 sequence: CASRWDRAVYEQYF. The CDR3 region has the DNA TGTGCCAGCAGGTGGGACAGGGCTGTCTACGAGCAGTACTTC.